The TCR beta chain under discussion was sequenced for a study of cytomegalovirus exposure and HLA in healthy donors. On the study more broadly: A later analysis reported the same platform for the 90 to 150 validation repertoires and the 500 to 700 first-cohort repertoires.

Sequencing used immunoSEQ multiplex PCR; TCRdb keeps in-frame clones, though not all of them. The top ten hold around 0.92% of the sample, which has hundreds of thousands of clones, roughly 90% seen once. Trimming at V came to 2 bases and at J to 7 bases, leaving 9 bases not matched to a gene. Germline V gene lookup returns CDR1 SGHKS and CDR2 YYEKEE (reference sequence). This CDR3 has 15 amino acids. This clonotype was obtained from a woman younger than 30 in good health and CMV-seronegative. The sequenced sample was PBMCs. This sequence joins TRBV5-5 and TRBJ2-7; 10 bases match TRBD2. The CDR3 spells CASSFEREGRREQYF. CDR3 coding DNA: TGTGCCAGCAGCTTCGAGCGGGAGGGCCGGAGAGAGCAGTACTTC.